The T cell receptor beta chain described here comes from a study of blood T cell repertoires in COVID-19. Study-wide context: The United States, Italy and Spain supplied acute and convalescent COVID-19 samples. PBMCs, B-cell-depleted T cells, or T cells provided the cDNA or gDNA that made up the material.

J lost 3 bases, V lost 4 bases, and 4 bases had no gene match. Germline V gene lookup returns CDR1 MGHRA and CDR2 YSYEKL. The CDR3 covers 15 residues. As processed by the authors: Using reference gene primer amplification, nucleated cell counts were estimated. Profiling relied on immunoSEQ multiplex PCR, and the TCRdb table lists in-frame clones only, not all of them. The DNA gave D and trimming, while V, J and clone size come from that table. The sample contains 98,000 or so clones, less than 75% of which appear only once. Source material: peripheral blood. The V call is TRBV4-1, the J call TRBJ1-4; TRBD1 matches 8 bases. This receptor was obtained from a woman between 40 and 55 years old with acute or convalescent COVID-19. In DNA, the CDR3 is TGCGCCAGCAGCCCCCGGACAGGGTCTAATGAAAAACTGTTTTTT. It specifies CASSPRTGSNEKLFF.